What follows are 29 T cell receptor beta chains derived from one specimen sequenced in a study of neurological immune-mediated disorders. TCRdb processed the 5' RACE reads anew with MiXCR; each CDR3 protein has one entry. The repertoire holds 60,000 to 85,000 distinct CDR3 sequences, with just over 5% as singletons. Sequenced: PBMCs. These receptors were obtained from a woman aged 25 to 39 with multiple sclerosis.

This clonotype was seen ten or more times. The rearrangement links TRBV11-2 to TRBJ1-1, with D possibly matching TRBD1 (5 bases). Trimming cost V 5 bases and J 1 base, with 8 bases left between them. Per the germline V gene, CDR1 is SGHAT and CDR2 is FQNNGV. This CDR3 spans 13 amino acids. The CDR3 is CASSPGRNTEAFF. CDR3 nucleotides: TGTGCCAGCAGCCCGGGACGGAACACTGAAGCTTTCTTT.

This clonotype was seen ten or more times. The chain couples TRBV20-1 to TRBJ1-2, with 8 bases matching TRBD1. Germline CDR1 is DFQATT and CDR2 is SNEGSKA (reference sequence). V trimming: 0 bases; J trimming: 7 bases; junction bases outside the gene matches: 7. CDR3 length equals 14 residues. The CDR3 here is CSARDPGGSGGYTF. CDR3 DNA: TGCAGTGCTAGAGATCCAGGGGGCTCTGGTGGCTACACCTTC.

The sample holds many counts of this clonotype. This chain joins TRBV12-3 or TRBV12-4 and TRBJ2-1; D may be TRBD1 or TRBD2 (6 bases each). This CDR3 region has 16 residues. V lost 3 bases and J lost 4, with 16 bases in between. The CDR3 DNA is TGTGCCAGCAGTTTTTTTCGGGGGCTAGGGTACAATGAGCAGTTCTTC. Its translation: CASSFFRGLGYNEQFF.

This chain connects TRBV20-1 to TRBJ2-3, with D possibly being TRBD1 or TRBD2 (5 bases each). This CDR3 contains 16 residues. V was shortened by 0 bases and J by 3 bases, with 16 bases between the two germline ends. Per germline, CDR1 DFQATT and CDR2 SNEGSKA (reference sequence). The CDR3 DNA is TGCAGTGCTAGAGAGACTTCGTGGGGGAAAACAGATACGCAGTATTTT. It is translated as CSARETSWGKTDTQYF.

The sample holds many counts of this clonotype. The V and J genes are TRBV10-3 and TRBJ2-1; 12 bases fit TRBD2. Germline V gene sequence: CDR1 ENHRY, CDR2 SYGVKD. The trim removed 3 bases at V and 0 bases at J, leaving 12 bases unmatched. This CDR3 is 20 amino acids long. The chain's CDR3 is CAISELGLAGGFSSYNEQFF. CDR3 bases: TGTGCCATCAGTGAACTGGGTCTAGCGGGAGGGTTTAGCTCCTACAATGAGCAGTTCTTC.

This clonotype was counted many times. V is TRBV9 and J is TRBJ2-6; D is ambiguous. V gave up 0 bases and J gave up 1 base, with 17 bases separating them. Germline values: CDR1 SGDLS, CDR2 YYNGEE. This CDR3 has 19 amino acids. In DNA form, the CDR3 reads TGTGCCAGCAGCGTAGGTATTAAGGTTCCCTTTTCTGGGGCCAACGTCCTGACTTTC. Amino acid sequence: CASSVGIKVPFSGANVLTF.

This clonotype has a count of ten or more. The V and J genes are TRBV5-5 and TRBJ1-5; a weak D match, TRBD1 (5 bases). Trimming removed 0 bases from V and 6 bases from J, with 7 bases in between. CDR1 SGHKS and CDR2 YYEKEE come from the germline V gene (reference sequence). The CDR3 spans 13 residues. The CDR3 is CASSLAGGQPQHF. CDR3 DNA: TGTGCCAGCAGCTTGGCGGGGGGTCAGCCCCAGCATTTT.

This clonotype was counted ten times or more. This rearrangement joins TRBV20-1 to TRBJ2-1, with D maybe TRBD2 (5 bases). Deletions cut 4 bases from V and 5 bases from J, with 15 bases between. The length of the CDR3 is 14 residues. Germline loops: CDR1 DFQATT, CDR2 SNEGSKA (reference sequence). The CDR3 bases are TGCAGTGCTATTATGGGTAGCGCGAACAATGAGCAGTTCTTC. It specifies CSAIMGSANNEQFF.

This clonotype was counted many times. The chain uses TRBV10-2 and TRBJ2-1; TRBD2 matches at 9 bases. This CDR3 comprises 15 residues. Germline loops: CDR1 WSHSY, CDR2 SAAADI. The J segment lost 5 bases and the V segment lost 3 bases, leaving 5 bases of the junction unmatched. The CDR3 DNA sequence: TGCGCCAGCAGTGAATGGCTAGCGGGGAACAATGAGCAGTTCTTC. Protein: CASSEWLAGNNEQFF.

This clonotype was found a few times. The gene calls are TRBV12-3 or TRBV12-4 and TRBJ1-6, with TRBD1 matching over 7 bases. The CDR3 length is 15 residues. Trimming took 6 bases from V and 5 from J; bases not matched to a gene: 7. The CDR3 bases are TGTGCCAGCAGACGACAGGGATGGGATAATTCACCCCTCCACTTT. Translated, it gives CASRRQGWDNSPLHF.

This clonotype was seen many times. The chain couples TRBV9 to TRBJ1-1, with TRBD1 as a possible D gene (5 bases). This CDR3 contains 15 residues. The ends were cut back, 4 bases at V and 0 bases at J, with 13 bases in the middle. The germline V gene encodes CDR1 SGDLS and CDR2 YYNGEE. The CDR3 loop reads CASSLIGTVNTEAFF. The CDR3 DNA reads TGTGCCAGCAGCCTGATCGGGACGGTGAACACTGAAGCTTTCTTT.

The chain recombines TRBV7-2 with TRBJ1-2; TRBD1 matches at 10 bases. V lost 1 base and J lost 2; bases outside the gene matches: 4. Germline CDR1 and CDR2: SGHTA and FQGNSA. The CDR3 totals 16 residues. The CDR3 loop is CASSLGGQGINYGYTF. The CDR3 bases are TGTGCCAGCAGCTTAGGGGGACAGGGGATCAACTATGGCTACACCTTC.

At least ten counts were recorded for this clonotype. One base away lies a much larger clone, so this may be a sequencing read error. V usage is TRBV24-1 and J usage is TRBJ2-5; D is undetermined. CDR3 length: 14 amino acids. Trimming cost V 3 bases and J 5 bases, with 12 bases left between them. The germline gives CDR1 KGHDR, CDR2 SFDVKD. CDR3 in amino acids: CATSDRKGLETQYF. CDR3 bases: TGTGCCACCAGTGATCGTAAGGGTTTGGAGACCCAGTACTTC.

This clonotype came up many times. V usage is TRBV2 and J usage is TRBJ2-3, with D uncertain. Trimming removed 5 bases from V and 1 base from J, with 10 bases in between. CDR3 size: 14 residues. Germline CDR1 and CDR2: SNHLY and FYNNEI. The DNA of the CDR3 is TGTGCCAGCAGTCCGGATGGGGGCACAGATACGCAGTATTTT. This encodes CASSPDGGTDTQYF.

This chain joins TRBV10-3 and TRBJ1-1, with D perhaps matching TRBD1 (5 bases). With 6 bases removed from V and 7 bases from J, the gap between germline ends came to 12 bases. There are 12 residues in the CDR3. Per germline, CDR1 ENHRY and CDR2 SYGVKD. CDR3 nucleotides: TGTGCCATCAGACCAGGGTGGGGTGAAGCTTTCTTT. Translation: CAIRPGWGEAFF.

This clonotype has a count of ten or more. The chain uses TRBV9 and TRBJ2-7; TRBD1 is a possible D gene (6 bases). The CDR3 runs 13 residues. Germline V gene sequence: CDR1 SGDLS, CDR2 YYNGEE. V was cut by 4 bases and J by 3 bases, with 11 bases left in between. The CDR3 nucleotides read TGTGCCAGCAGCCCGAGCAGGGGCTACGAGCAGTACTTC. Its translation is CASSPSRGYEQYF.

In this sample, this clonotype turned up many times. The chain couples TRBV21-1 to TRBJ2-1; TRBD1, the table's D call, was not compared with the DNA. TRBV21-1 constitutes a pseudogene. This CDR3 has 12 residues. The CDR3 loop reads CASSGGQSQQFF. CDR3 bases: TGTGCCAGCAGCGGAGGACAGTCACAGCAGTTCTTC.

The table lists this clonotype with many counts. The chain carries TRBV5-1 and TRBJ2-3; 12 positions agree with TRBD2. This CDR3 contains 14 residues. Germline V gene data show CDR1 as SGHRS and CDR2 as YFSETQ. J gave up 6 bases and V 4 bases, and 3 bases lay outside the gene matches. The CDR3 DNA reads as TGCGCCAGCAGCCAGACTAGCGGGAGTGATACGCAGTATTTT. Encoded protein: CASSQTSGSDTQYF.

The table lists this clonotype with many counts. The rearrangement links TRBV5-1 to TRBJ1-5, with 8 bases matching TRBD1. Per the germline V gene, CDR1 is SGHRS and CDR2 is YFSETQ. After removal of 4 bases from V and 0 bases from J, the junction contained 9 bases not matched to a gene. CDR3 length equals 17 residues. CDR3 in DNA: TGCGCCAGCAGCCTAGGGGACAGGAGGATTAGCAATCAGCCCCAGCATTTT. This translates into CASSLGDRRISNQPQHF.

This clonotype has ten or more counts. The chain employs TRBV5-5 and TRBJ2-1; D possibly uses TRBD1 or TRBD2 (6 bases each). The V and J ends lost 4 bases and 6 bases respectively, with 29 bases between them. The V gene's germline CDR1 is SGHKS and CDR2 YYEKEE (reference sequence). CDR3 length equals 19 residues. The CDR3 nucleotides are TGTGCCAGCAGCCGCACGGCCAGGAGAGGGTCGGGGGCCCCCAATGAGCAGTTCTTC. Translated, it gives CASSRTARRGSGAPNEQFF.

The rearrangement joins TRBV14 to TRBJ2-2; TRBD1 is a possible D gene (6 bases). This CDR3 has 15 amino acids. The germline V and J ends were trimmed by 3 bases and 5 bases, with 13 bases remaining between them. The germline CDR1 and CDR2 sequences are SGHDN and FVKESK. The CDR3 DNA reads TGTGCCAGCAGCCAGCAGGGGTACGGGACCGGGGAGCTGTTTTTT. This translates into CASSQQGYGTGELFF.

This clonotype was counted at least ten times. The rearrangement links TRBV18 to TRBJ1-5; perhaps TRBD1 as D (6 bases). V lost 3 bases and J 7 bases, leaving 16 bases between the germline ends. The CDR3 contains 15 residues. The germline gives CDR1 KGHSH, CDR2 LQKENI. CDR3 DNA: TGTGCCAGCTCACCCGACGGGGGCGGAGGACAGCCCCAGCATTTT. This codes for CASSPDGGGGQPQHF.

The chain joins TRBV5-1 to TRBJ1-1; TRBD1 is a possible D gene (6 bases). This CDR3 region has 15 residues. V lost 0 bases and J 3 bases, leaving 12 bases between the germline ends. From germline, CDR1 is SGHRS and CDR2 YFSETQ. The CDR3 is CASSLEGPGDTEAFF. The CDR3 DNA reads TGCGCCAGCAGCTTGGAAGGGCCAGGGGACACTGAAGCTTTCTTT.

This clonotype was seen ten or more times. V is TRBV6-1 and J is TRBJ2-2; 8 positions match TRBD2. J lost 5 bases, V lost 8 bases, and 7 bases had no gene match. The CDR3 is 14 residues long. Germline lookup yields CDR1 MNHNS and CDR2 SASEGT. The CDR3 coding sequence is TGTGCCAGCCGGGGGGGTTATAGGACCGGGGAGCTGTTTTTT. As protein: CASRGGYRTGELFF.

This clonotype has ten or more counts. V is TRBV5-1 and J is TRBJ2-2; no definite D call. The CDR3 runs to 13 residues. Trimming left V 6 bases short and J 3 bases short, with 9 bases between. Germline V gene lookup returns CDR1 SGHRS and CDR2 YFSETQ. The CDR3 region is CASTPTDTGELFF. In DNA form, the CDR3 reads TGCGCCAGCACTCCGACCGACACCGGGGAGCTGTTTTTT.

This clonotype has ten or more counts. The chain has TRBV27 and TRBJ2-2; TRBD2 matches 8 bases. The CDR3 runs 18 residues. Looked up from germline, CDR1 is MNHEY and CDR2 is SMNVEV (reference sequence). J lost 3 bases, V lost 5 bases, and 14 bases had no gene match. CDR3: CASSRWVQIAGHTGELFF. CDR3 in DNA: TGTGCCAGCAGTCGATGGGTCCAAATAGCGGGACACACCGGGGAGCTGTTTTTT.

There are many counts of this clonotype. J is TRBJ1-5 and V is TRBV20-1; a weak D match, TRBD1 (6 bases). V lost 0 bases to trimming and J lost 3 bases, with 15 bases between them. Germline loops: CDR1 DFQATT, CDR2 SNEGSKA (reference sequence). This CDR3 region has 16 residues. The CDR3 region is CSARDLAGEYNQPQHF. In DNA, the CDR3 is TGCAGTGCTAGAGATCTTGCAGGGGAGTACAATCAGCCCCAGCATTTT.

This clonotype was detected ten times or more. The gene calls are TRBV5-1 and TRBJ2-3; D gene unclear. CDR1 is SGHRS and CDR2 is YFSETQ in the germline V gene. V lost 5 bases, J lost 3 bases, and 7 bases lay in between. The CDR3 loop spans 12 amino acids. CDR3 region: CASSNPTDTQYF. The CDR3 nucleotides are TGCGCCAGCAGTAATCCGACAGATACGCAGTATTTT.

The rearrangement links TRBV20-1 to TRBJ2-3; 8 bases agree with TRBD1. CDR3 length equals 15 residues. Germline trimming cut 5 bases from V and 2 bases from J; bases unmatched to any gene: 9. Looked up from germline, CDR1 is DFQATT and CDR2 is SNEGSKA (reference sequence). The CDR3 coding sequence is TGCAGTGCTGGTACCGACAGGGGTGCCACAGATACGCAGTATTTT. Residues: CSAGTDRGATDTQYF.